Listed here are 29 T cell receptor beta chains from one sample, sequenced in a study of response to subunit inactivated influenza vaccine. Using its own MiXCR run on the RT-PCR reads, TCRdb lists one record per CDR3 protein. This table holds approximately 300,000 distinct CDR3 sequences, roughly 20% found once. Sample: PBMCs from blood, taken less than 22 months after vaccination. All receptors derive from a man aged 50 to 75 who received an inactivated influenza vaccine.

This clonotype was counted between two and nine times. The chain carries TRBV20-1 and TRBJ1-3; no reliable D call. Trimming removed 2 bases at V and 0 bases at J, with 17 bases between. The CDR3 loop spans 17 amino acids. Germline V CDR1 and CDR2: DFQATT, SNEGSKA (reference sequence). The CDR3: CSARPRVGRYSGNTIYF. For the CDR3, the DNA is TGCAGTGCTAGACCCCGGGTAGGCAGATACTCTGGAAACACCATATATTTT.

This clonotype was found a few times. The chain recombines TRBV9 with TRBJ1-2, with 10 bases fitting TRBD1. CDR1 and CDR2 (germline): SGDLS, YYNGEE. The CDR3 consists of 14 residues. The V and J ends lost 3 bases and 2 bases, in that order; junction bases with no gene match: 1. DNA for the CDR3: TGTGCCAGCAGCGGACAGGGGGCCAACTATGGCTACACCTTC. Translating it yields CASSGQGANYGYTF.

This clonotype was detected ten times or more. The rearrangement uses TRBV7-9 and TRBJ1-5; D is unclear. CDR1 and CDR2 from the germline V gene are SEHNR and FQNEAQ (reference sequence). This CDR3 contains 12 residues. V lost 5 bases and J 4 bases, leaving 6 bases between the germline ends. The CDR3: CASSTNNQPQHF. The CDR3 DNA is TGTGCCAGCAGCACAAATAATCAGCCCCAGCATTTT.

V is TRBV5-1 and J is TRBJ1-2, with no clear D. V gave up 3 bases and J gave up 8 bases, with 17 bases separating them. CDR1 is SGHRS, CDR2 YFSETQ, per germline. The CDR3 covers 14 residues. CDR3 bases: TGCGCCAGCAGCTCCGGCGCGAGGGTGTTCGGCTACACCTTC. Amino acids: CASSSGARVFGYTF.

This clonotype was seen a handful of times. V gene TRBV27 combines with J gene TRBJ2-1, with no clear D. Germline values: CDR1 MNHEY, CDR2 SMNVEV (reference sequence). V dropped 1 base and J dropped 6 bases, with 13 bases sitting between them. The CDR3 has 15 amino acids. CDR3 sequence (DNA): TGTGCCAGCAGTTTATATCAGGTGGTGCGCAATGAGCAGTTCTTC. It translates to CASSLYQVVRNEQFF.

This clonotype was seen a few times. V usage is TRBV2 and J usage is TRBJ1-5, with TRBD1 matching 9 bases. From germline, CDR1 is SNHLY and CDR2 FYNNEI. V lost 2 bases to trimming and J lost 6 bases; unmatched junction nucleotides: 5. This CDR3 region has 15 residues. CDR3 sequence (DNA): TGTGCCAGCAGTGAATTAGTGACAGGGGGTCAGCCCCAGCATTTT. Amino acid sequence: CASSELVTGGQPQHF. Full variable domain (outside the CDR3, taken from reference TRBV2 and TRBJ1-5): EPEVTQTPSHQVTQMGQEVILRCVPISNHLYFYWYRQILGQKVEFLVSFYNNEISEKSEIFDDQFSVERPDGSNFTLKIRSTKLEDSAMYFCASSELVTGGQPQHFGDGTRLSIL.

The chain uses TRBV10-3 and TRBJ1-5; D is unresolved. The CDR3 runs 14 residues. Germline CDR1 ENHRY, CDR2 SYGVKD. The V end was cut by 3 bases, the J end by 4 bases, with 10 bases between. CDR3 coding DNA: TGTGCCATCAGTGACAGGTCGACTAATCAGCCCCAGCATTTT. This sequence encodes CAISDRSTNQPQHF.

This clonotype has only a few counts. The V and J genes are TRBV4-1 and TRBJ1-1, with unresolved D. The CDR3 covers 16 residues. Per the germline V gene, CDR1 is MGHRA and CDR2 is YSYEKL. V was trimmed by 0 bases and J by 5 bases, leaving 16 bases between them. The CDR3 DNA is TGCGCCAGCAGCCAAGAGGAGGGTCGAAGGGATACTGAAGCTTTCTTT. Its protein is CASSQEEGRRDTEAFF.

The V call is TRBV19, the J call TRBJ2-7; no clear D gene. The V end was cut by 0 bases, the J end by 7 bases, with 10 bases between. The CDR3 sequence is 13 residues long. The germline V gene has CDR1 LNHDA and CDR2 SQIVND (reference sequence). CDR3: CASSIDWKGEQYF. CDR3 DNA: TGTGCCAGTAGTATAGACTGGAAGGGTGAGCAGTACTTC.

The V and J genes are TRBV20-1 and TRBJ1-2; 10 positions match TRBD1. The germline CDR1 and CDR2 sequences are DFQATT and SNEGSKA (reference sequence). This CDR3 contains 14 residues. J lost 2 bases, V lost 6 bases, and 6 bases had no gene match. The CDR3 nucleotides read TGCAGTGCGGCAGGACAGGGGGAAAACTATGGCTACACCTTC. Encoded protein: CSAAGQGENYGYTF.

This rearrangement joins TRBV5-6 to TRBJ2-2, with TRBD2 matching 8 bases. With 0 bases clipped from V and 3 bases from J, the junction kept 7 bases outside the gene matches. The CDR3 spans 17 residues. The germline V gene encodes CDR1 SGHDT and CDR2 YYEEEE. CDR3 amino acids: CASSLASTSGYTGELFF. In nucleotides, the CDR3 is TGTGCCAGCAGCTTGGCATCTACTAGCGGATACACCGGGGAGCTGTTTTTT.

This clonotype was detected a few times. The V call is TRBV20-1, the J call TRBJ2-1; D is undetermined. Germline V gene sequence: CDR1 DFQATT, CDR2 SNEGSKA (reference sequence). V was pared by 4 bases and J by 6 bases, with 22 bases between. CDR3 size: 16 residues. The CDR3 loop is CSAIPPRVASINEQFF. The CDR3 DNA reads TGCAGTGCTATCCCCCCCCGGGTTGCCTCCATCAATGAGCAGTTCTTC.

V usage is TRBV20-1 and J usage is TRBJ2-6, with 7 positions matching TRBD2. This CDR3 comprises 16 residues. J lost 0 bases, V lost 6 bases, and 8 bases had no gene match. Germline V lookup: CDR1 DFQATT, CDR2 SNEGSKA (reference sequence). The CDR3 bases are TGCAGTGCAGCGGGGTCTTTCGACTCTGGGGCCAACGTCCTGACTTTC. Its protein is CSAAGSFDSGANVLTF.

In this sample, this clonotype turned up many times. The chain joins TRBV10-3 to TRBJ2-5, with D hard to call. From germline, CDR1 is ENHRY and CDR2 SYGVKD. Trimming removed 0 bases at V and 0 bases at J, with 2 bases between. The CDR3 extends over 13 amino acids. The CDR3 protein is CAISESNQETQYF. Here the CDR3 DNA reads TGTGCCATCAGTGAGTCGAACCAAGAGACCCAGTACTTC.

CDR3 sequence (DNA): TGCAGTGCTATTCCCAGGGAGGCCTACAATGAGCAGTTCTTC. It encodes CSAIPREAYNEQFF. The chain carries TRBV20-1 and TRBJ2-1; D possibly corresponds to TRBD2 (6 bases). The CDR3 is 14 amino acids. CDR1 DFQATT and CDR2 SNEGSKA come from the germline V gene (reference sequence). V shed 4 bases and J shed 2 bases, with 12 bases lying between them.

The genes are TRBV20-1 and TRBJ1-2; TRBD1 matches at 8 bases. CDR1 DFQATT and CDR2 SNEGSKA come from the germline V gene (reference sequence). This CDR3 has 12 residues. Losses at the gene ends were 3 bases for V and 7 bases for J; bases not matched to a gene: 4. The CDR3 is CSASQGASGYTF. The CDR3 bases are TGCAGTGCTAGTCAGGGGGCAAGTGGCTACACCTTC.

The chain carries TRBV29-1 and TRBJ2-3; D might be TRBD2 (6 bases). Trimming stripped 5 bases from V and 3 bases from J, with 15 bases between. The germline V gene encodes CDR1 SQVTM and CDR2 ANQGSEA. The CDR3 sequence is 14 residues long. DNA for the CDR3: TGCAGCGTTCGCGCCGGAGGGGTTACAGATACGCAGTATTTT. Protein product: CSVRAGGVTDTQYF.

The chain carries TRBV6-1 and TRBJ2-5; TRBD2 agrees at 7 bases. The ends lost 6 bases at V and 1 base at J; junction bases unmatched: 5. The CDR3 contains 14 residues. CDR1 is MNHNS and CDR2 is SASEGT in the germline V gene. The CDR3 here is CASSSLATQETQYF. DNA for the CDR3: TGTGCCAGCAGCTCACTAGCGACCCAAGAGACCCAGTACTTC.

J is TRBJ1-4 and V is TRBV4-1; D not certain. Trimming shortened V by 5 bases and J by 8 bases, and 15 bases separated the two germline ends. This CDR3 is 14 amino acids long. Germline V CDR1 and CDR2: MGHRA, YSYEKL. Here the CDR3 reads CASSSPGRREKLFF. The CDR3 DNA reads as TGCGCCAGCAGCTCCCCCGGACGGCGGGAAAAACTGTTTTTT.

The CDR3 DNA is TGTGCCAGCAGTTTCGGGCTGAGCACAGATACGCAGTATTTT. It codes for CASSFGLSTDTQYF. The rearrangement uses TRBV12-3 or TRBV12-4 and TRBJ2-3; D gene unclear. The V gene lost 3 bases and the J gene lost 0 bases, with 7 bases spanning the gap. The CDR3 consists of 14 residues.

The sample holds many counts of this clonotype. V usage is TRBV10-3 and J usage is TRBJ1-1; a weak D match, TRBD1 (5 bases). Germline CDR1 and CDR2: ENHRY and SYGVKD. This CDR3 comprises 14 residues. Deletions cut 1 base from V and 6 bases from J, with 12 bases between. CDR3 residues: CAISEFGARAEAFF. The CDR3, as DNA: TGTGCCATCAGTGAGTTCGGGGCAAGGGCTGAAGCTTTCTTT.

This clonotype was seen more than once but under ten times. The rearrangement joins TRBV5-1 to TRBJ1-1, with D hard to call. CDR1 and CDR2 (germline): SGHRS, YFSETQ. The CDR3 has 16 residues. Trimming cost V 0 bases and J 1 base, with 13 bases left between them. The CDR3 DNA reads TGCGCCAGCAGCTTGGAATCAGGACTACGGAACACTGAAGCTTTCTTT. Encoded protein: CASSLESGLRNTEAFF.

The chain recombines TRBV15 with TRBJ2-1, with 9 positions matching TRBD2. From germline, CDR1 is LNHNV and CDR2 YYDKDF (reference sequence). The CDR3 is 15 amino acids. J was trimmed by 10 bases and V by 0 bases; bases with no gene match: 7. CDR3 DNA: TGTGCCACCAGCAGAGATAGCGGGGGAGTTTGGGAGCAGTTCTTC. The encoded protein is CATSRDSGGVWEQFF.

V usage is TRBV6-2 or TRBV6-3 and J usage is TRBJ2-7; D may be TRBD1 (8 bases). CDR3 size: 17 residues. The V end was cut by 2 bases, the J end by 3 bases, with 20 bases between. Germline values: CDR1 MNHEY, CDR2 SVGEGT. CDR3 nucleotide sequence: TGTGCCAGCAGTTACCCCTTACAGGGGGGGCGTTTCTACGAGCAGTACTTC. This sequence encodes CASSYPLQGGRFYEQYF.

This clonotype was detected a few times. This rearrangement joins TRBV12-3 or TRBV12-4 to TRBJ2-2; D may be TRBD2 (5 bases). V shed 3 bases and J shed 7 bases, with 18 bases lying between them. The CDR3 sequence is 16 residues long. The CDR3 here is CASSFGPAELIGELFF. In DNA, the CDR3 is TGTGCCAGCAGTTTCGGGCCAGCGGAGCTGATCGGGGAGCTGTTTTTT.

This clonotype was counted only a few times. The chain joins TRBV7-9 to TRBJ2-1; 9 nucleotides agree with TRBD2. Germline V gene lookup returns CDR1 SEHNR and CDR2 FQNEAQ (reference sequence). This CDR3 is 16 amino acids long. V was pared by 6 bases and J by 3 bases, with 9 bases of the junction left unmatched. The DNA for the CDR3 is TGTGCCAGCAGTTACGGCGGGGGGGCGTACTACAATGAGCAGTTCTTC. As protein: CASSYGGGAYYNEQFF.

V and J are TRBV7-8 and TRBJ1-5; unclear D gene. Germline CDR1 SGHVS, CDR2 FQNEAQ. Trimming pared 3 bases from V and 7 bases from J, leaving 10 bases between. The CDR3 totals 13 residues. CDR3 protein: CASSFSPGQPQHF. The CDR3 DNA reads as TGTGCCAGCAGCTTCTCACCCGGGCAGCCCCAGCATTTT. The variable domain in full, completed from reference TRBV7-8 and TRBJ1-5, reads GAGVSQSPRYKVAKRGQDVALRCDPISGHVSLFWYQQALGQGPEFLTYFQNEAQLDKSGLPSDRFFAERPEGSVSTLKIQRTQQEDSAVYLCASSFSPGQPQHFGDGTRLSIL.

This clonotype is medium-sized by share. The rearrangement uses TRBV5-1 and TRBJ1-4; 9 bases align to TRBD1. V was clipped by 4 bases and J by 6 bases; unmatched bases: 4. The length of the CDR3 is 14 residues. The germline V gene encodes CDR1 SGHRS and CDR2 YFSETQ. As DNA, the CDR3 is TGCGCCAGCAGCCCAGGGGACAGGGATGAAAAACTGTTTTTT. Protein: CASSPGDRDEKLFF.

CDR3 sequence: CASSYAGEQFF. The CDR3 DNA sequence: TGTGCCAGCAGTTACGCGGGTGAGCAGTTCTTC. This chain joins TRBV6-5 and TRBJ2-1, with D tentatively TRBD2 (5 bases). Germline V CDR1 and CDR2: MNHEY, SVGAGI. The V and J ends lost 2 bases and 9 bases respectively, with 5 bases between them. CDR3 size: 11 residues.